This TCR beta chain derives from a study of T cell repertoires in cytomegalovirus infection. Study context: It was the public TCR beta signatures that indicated both CMV infection and matching HLA type.

This clonotype was seen more than once but under ten times. No antigen is known for it. Study-wide results and limits: Dominating the ex vivo response were TCR beta clonotypes that were CMV-specific and HLA-C-restricted. Identification of carriers of CMV plus the relevant HLA was performed using cumulative public TCR beta family frequency.

TCRdb recomputed calls from the reads with MiXCR, one row per CDR3 protein. The data hold approximately 770,000 distinct CDR3 sequences, with 25% to 35% observed a single time. V lost 5 bases, J lost 5 bases, and 11 bases lay in between. CDR1 MNHNY and CDR2 SVGAGI come from the germline V gene (reference sequence). The CDR3 contains 13 residues. The material sequenced was cultured CD8+ T cells from PBMCs, taken from culture after CMV antigen stimulation. This chain uses TRBV6-6 with TRBJ2-3; D is possibly TRBD2 (6 bases). This clonotype originated in a human donor in good health (CMV status not recorded). Some clones in this sample may be carry-over from other donors' samples. CDR3 residues: CASSGGTIDTQYF. The CDR3 DNA is TGTGCCAGCAGTGGAGGGACGATAGATACGCAGTATTTT.